This T cell receptor (beta chain) was observed in a study of neurological immune-mediated disorders. The overall study: Secondary progressive cases numbered 3 among the 35 or so multiple sclerosis patients, while the other 31 were relapsing-remitting. General study results and limits: Expanded clones shared no identical CDR3 amino acid sequences across subjects, which suggested private TCR-beta repertoires in all groups.

This clonotype was seen many times. The antigen is not known. Looked up from germline, CDR1 is SQVTM and CDR2 is ANQGSEA. CDR3 length: 15 amino acids. V was trimmed by 1 base and J by 4 bases, leaving 11 bases between them. From the 5' RACE reads, TCRdb called clonotypes with MiXCR, one entry per CDR3 protein. The profile shows tens of thousands of distinct CDR3 sequences, less than 4% of them singletons. The chain joins TRBV29-1 to TRBJ2-6; D might be TRBD1 or TRBD2, each matching 6 bases. Sequencing used PBMCs. The TCR was taken from a man in his sixties with multiple sclerosis. The CDR3 sequence is CSVEVGGSGANVLTF. In DNA, the CDR3 is TGCAGCGTTGAAGTAGGGGGGTCCGGGGCCAACGTCCTGACTTTC.